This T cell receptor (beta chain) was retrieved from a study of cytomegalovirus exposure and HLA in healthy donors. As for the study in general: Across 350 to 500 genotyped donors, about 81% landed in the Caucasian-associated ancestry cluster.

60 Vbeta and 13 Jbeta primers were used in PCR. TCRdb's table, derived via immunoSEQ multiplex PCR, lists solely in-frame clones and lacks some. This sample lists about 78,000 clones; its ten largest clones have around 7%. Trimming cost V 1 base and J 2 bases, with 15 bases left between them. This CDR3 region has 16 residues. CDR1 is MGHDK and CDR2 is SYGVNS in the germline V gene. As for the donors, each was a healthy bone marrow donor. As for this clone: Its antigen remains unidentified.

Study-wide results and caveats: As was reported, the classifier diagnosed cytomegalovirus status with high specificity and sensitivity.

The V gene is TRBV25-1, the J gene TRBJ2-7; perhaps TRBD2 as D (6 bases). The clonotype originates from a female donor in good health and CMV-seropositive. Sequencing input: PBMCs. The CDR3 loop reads CASSESGTWSAYEQYF. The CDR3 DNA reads TGTGCCAGCAGTGAATCAGGGACTTGGAGCGCCTACGAGCAGTACTTC.